A selection of T cell receptor beta chains follows, all from one sample in a study of cytomegalovirus exposure and HLA in healthy donors. TCRdb keeps only in-frame clones here, not all; method: immunoSEQ multiplex PCR. The sample lists about 110,000 clones, 88% seen once, with 1.4% in the top ten. Sequenced: PBMCs. The receptor set was obtained from a woman between 25 and 40 years old in good health and CMV-seropositive. Both conserved end residues are part of each CDR3. The order of the fields is clone size, J gene, V gene, D gene, CDR3 DNA, CDR3 protein. The D gene is left open where the match is weak. Size is omitted from some rows. Given values are once, few, many or a class for expanded clones.

>NA|TRBJ2-1|TRBV27|NA
TGTGCCAGCGAGAGGCGGGGTGAGCAGTTCTTC
CASERRGEQFF
>NA|TRBJ2-5|TRBV5-1|NA
TGCGCCAGCAGCCTCGGGACAAAAGAGACCCAGTACTTC
CASSLGTKETQYF
>NA|TRBJ1-5|TRBV7-9|TRBD1
TGTGCCAGCAGCTTAGCGGGACAGGGGCCCCAGCCCCAGCATTTT
CASSLAGQGPQPQHF
>NA|TRBJ2-2|TRBV6-5|TRBD2
TGTGCCAGCACCGACTTCGGGGGGGCCGGGGAGCTGTTTTTT
CASTDFGGAGELFF
>NA|TRBJ1-1|TRBV7-2|NA
TGTGCCAGCAGCTTAATAGGGGTGGGGGCCCTGAGCACTGAAGCTTTCTTT
CASSLIGVGALSTEAFF
>NA|TRBJ2-5|TRBV5-1|NA
TGCGCCAGCAGCTCTCCGGGACACCCAGAGGAGACCCAGTACTTC
CASSSPGHPEETQYF
>NA|TRBJ1-2|TRBV4-3|TRBD1
TGCGCCAGCAGCCAAGTTCAGGGGGTAGGTGGCTACACCTTC
CASSQVQGVGGYTF
>NA|TRBJ1-5|TRBV2|TRBD1
TGTGCCAGCAGCGACGCCGGGACAGGGATCCAGCCCCAGCATTTT
CASSDAGTGIQPQHF
>NA|TRBJ1-5|TRBV6-1|NA
TGTGCCAGCAGTCCGGTTCGAAATCAGCCCCAGCATTTT
CASSPVRNQPQHF
>NA|TRBJ1-1|TRBV11-2|NA
TGTGCCAGCAGCTGGGGTGACGGGGGAAACACTGAAGCTTTCTTT
CASSWGDGGNTEAFF
>once|TRBJ2-1|TRBV29-1|NA
TGCAGCGTAAGAACCGGGAATGAGCAGTTCTTC
CSVRTGNEQFF
>NA|TRBJ1-2|TRBV7-9|TRBD1
TGTGCCAGCAGCTCTCGGGACAGGGGGCATAACTATGGCTACACCTTC
CASSSRDRGHNYGYTF
>NA|TRBJ2-3|TRBV29-1|TRBD2
TGCAGCGTCGTTGGGAGAATAGCGGGAGGATCTCATTCAGATACGCAGTATTTT
CSVVGRIAGGSHSDTQYF
>NA|TRBJ2-5|TRBV15|NA
TGTGCCACCAGCAGAGGGCTGGAGGGACGGAGTAAACAAGAGACCCAGTACTTC
CATSRGLEGRSKQETQYF
>NA|TRBJ2-3|TRBV5-1|TRBD1
TGCGCCAGCAGCCGACGGACAGGGTCGGACATCAACGAGTACACAGATACGCAGTATTTT
CASSRRTGSDINEYTDTQYF
>NA|TRBJ1-2|TRBV9|NA
TGTGCCAGCAGGGGCCCAGGGCCCCCCTATGGCTACACCTTC
CASRGPGPPYGYTF
>NA|TRBJ2-3|TRBV4-3|TRBD2
TGCGCCAGCAGCCAAGAAAGCTGGCTAGCGGGAGGGGGCACAGATACGCAGTATTTT
CASSQESWLAGGGTDTQYF
>NA|TRBJ2-5|TRBV7-2|NA
TGTGCCAGCAGCTTAAGCAGGGGACGAGAGACCCAGTACTTC
CASSLSRGRETQYF
>NA|TRBJ2-2|TRBV19|TRBD2
TGTGCCAGTAGTAATGGACTAGCGGGAAACACCGGGGAGCTGTTTTTT
CASSNGLAGNTGELFF